These T cell receptor beta chains were read from a single sample in a study of T cells in Graves' hyperthyroidism and ophthalmopathy. TCRdb used MiXCR to reprocess the multiplex PCR reads, holding one entry per CDR3 protein. The data contain fewer than 400,000 distinct CDR3 sequences, around 15% of them singletons. Sequencing was performed on blood. The source of these receptors is a man aged 50 to 60 with Graves' ophthalmopathy. Both conserved end residues are part of each CDR3. Fields, in order: CDR3 protein, CDR3 DNA, clone size, V gene, D gene, J gene. The D gene is left open where the match is weak. Clone sizes are given selectively: once, few, many, or a class where the clone is expanded.

CDR3: CASKDNRGYTDEQFF
DNA: TGTGCCAGCAAAGATAACAGGGGCTACACCGATGAGCAGTTCTTC
size: -
V: TRBV2
D: TRBD1
J: TRBJ2-1

CDR3: CAWIIGTRTGELFF
DNA: TGTGCCTGGATTATCGGGACACGCACCGGGGAGCTGTTTTTT
size: many
V: TRBV30
D: -
J: TRBJ2-2

CDR3: CASARGVGDRSPLHF
DNA: TGTGCCAGCGCGCGGGGGGTAGGGGACCGCTCACCCCTCCACTTT
size: many
V: TRBV9
D: -
J: TRBJ1-6

CDR3: CAWNRQGLAGTYEQYF
DNA: TGTGCCTGGAACCGACAGGGCTTAGCGGGAACCTACGAGCAGTACTTC
size: many
V: TRBV30
D: -
J: TRBJ2-7

CDR3: CSARAVGQPGEKLFF
DNA: TGCAGTGCTAGAGCCGTAGGACAGCCGGGTGAAAAACTGTTTTTT
size: few
V: TRBV20-1
D: -
J: TRBJ1-4

CDR3: CASSLRTGTGELFF
DNA: TGCGCCAGCAGCTTGAGGACAGGCACCGGGGAGCTGTTTTTT
size: -
V: TRBV5-1
D: TRBD1
J: TRBJ2-2

CDR3: CATSSRRQGAHSQPQHF
DNA: TGTGCCACCAGCAGTAGACGTCAGGGGGCGCATAGTCAGCCCCAGCATTTT
size: few
V: TRBV15
D: TRBD1
J: TRBJ1-5

CDR3: CASSPSDGETQYF
DNA: TGTGCCAGCAGTCCCTCCGATGGGGAGACCCAGTACTTC
size: few
V: TRBV12-3/TRBV12-4
D: -
J: TRBJ2-5

CDR3: CAPQGPGIQYF
DNA: TGTGCCCCCCAAGGGCCCGGCATTCAGTACTTC
size: many
V: TRBV3-1
D: -
J: TRBJ2-4

CDR3: CASSPGQSSYEQYF
DNA: TGTGCCAGCAGCCCCGGACAGAGCTCCTACGAGCAGTACTTC
size: many
V: TRBV13
D: -
J: TRBJ2-7

CDR3: CASSLSGLAGPSSYNEQFF
DNA: TGCGCCAGCAGCTTGAGTGGACTAGCGGGGCCCAGCTCCTACAATGAGCAGTTCTTC
size: few
V: TRBV5-1
D: TRBD2
J: TRBJ2-1

CDR3: CASSPAQAVDEQFF
DNA: TGTGCCAGCTCACCGGCCCAGGCAGTCGATGAGCAGTTCTTC
size: -
V: TRBV18
D: -
J: TRBJ2-1

CDR3: CAWAGGGTYNEQFF
DNA: TGTGCCTGGGCGGGGGGCGGGACCTACAATGAGCAGTTCTTC
size: many
V: TRBV30
D: TRBD2
J: TRBJ2-1

CDR3: CASSPFQETQYF
DNA: TGTGCCAGCAGCCCTTTCCAAGAGACCCAGTACTTC
size: few
V: TRBV7-2
D: -
J: TRBJ2-5

CDR3: CSARDVTGQNSGNTIYF
DNA: TGCAGTGCTAGAGATGTAACAGGGCAAAATTCTGGAAACACCATATATTTT
size: many
V: TRBV20-1
D: -
J: TRBJ1-3

CDR3: CASSQAASNYGYTF
DNA: TGTGCCAGCAGCCAAGCGGCGTCTAACTATGGCTACACCTTC
size: -
V: TRBV3-1
D: -
J: TRBJ1-2

CDR3: CASSSTASWLTSTDTQYF
DNA: TGTGCCAGCAGCTCGACCGCGTCCTGGTTGACCAGCACAGATACGCAGTATTTT
size: many
V: TRBV7-9
D: -
J: TRBJ2-3

CDR3: CASSLDGPSTGELFF
DNA: TGCGCCAGCAGCTTGGATGGGCCTAGCACCGGGGAGCTGTTTTTT
size: few
V: TRBV5-1
D: -
J: TRBJ2-2

CDR3: CASSIKSIEQYF
DNA: TGTGCCAGCAGCATAAAGTCGATCGAGCAGTACTTC
size: many
V: TRBV28
D: -
J: TRBJ2-7

CDR3: CSGRVGTEAFF
DNA: TGCAGCGGCAGGGTTGGCACTGAAGCTTTCTTT
size: many
V: TRBV29-1
D: -
J: TRBJ1-1

CDR3: CASSRTGASPLHF
DNA: TGTGCCAGCAGTAGGACAGGGGCTTCACCCCTCCACTTT
size: -
V: TRBV5-5
D: TRBD1
J: TRBJ1-6